These 9 T cell receptor beta chains share one sample of origin, sequenced in a study of sequential checkpoint blockade in melanoma. Produced via immunoSEQ multiplex PCR; TCRdb's table is partial and in-frame only. Of about 5,000 clones listed, about 78% are singletons. Treatment defined: randomized to nivolumab then ipilimumab (arm A) or the reverse (arm B). Sequencing was performed on CD8+ T cells sorted from blood (inferred from file names), taken from a patient given nivolumab and ipilimumab in sequence. The receptors here all came from a human donor with melanoma.

The sample holds one count of this clone. This sequence joins TRBV27 and TRBJ1-6; unclear D gene. The CDR3 is 16 amino acids. Between the trimmed V and J ends, which lost 7 bases and 5 bases, there was a span of 18 bases. In germline, CDR1 is MNHEY, CDR2 SMNVEV (reference sequence). The CDR3 reads CASTSGVDFNNSPLHF. DNA for the CDR3: TGTGCCAGCACATCCGGTGTAGATTTCAATAATTCACCCCTCCACTTT.

This chain uses TRBV5-4 with TRBJ2-7; no clear D. The CDR3 spans 14 residues. Trimming stripped 4 bases from V and 2 bases from J, with 13 bases between. The germline V gene has CDR1 SGHNT and CDR2 YYREEE (reference sequence). CDR3 DNA: TGTGCCAGCAGCACCAACTGGGCCGCCTACGAGCAGTACTTC. The encoded protein is CASSTNWAAYEQYF.

V gene TRBV29-1 combines with J gene TRBJ2-7; weak D call: TRBD1 (7 bases). Per the germline V gene, CDR1 is SQVTM and CDR2 is ANQGSEA. This CDR3 region has 16 residues. V lost 0 bases to trimming and J lost 2 bases, with 17 bases between them. CDR3 in DNA: TGCAGCGTTGAAGATCCGGGGGAAGGGGGCCCCTACGAGCAGTACTTC. Translating it yields CSVEDPGEGGPYEQYF.

This clone occurred once. The chain has TRBV29-1 and TRBJ2-5; a possible D gene is TRBD1 (6 bases). The last part of the DNA fits TRBJ2-7 better; the J call may be wrong. The V gene's germline CDR1 is SQVTM and CDR2 ANQGSEA. The CDR3 length is 11 residues. CDR3 amino acids: CSVPQGYEQYF. CDR3 coding DNA: TGCAGCGTACCACAGGGTTACGAGCAGTACTTC.

This clone was seen a handful of times. The V call is TRBV4-2, the J call TRBJ1-1, with D maybe TRBD1 (5 bases). Germline V gene data show CDR1 as LGHNA and CDR2 as YNFKEQ. This CDR3 contains 12 residues. Trimming pared 3 bases from V and 5 bases from J, leaving 7 bases between. The CDR3 DNA is TGTGCCAGCAGCCAGGCAGGGACTGAAGCTTTCTTT. Translation gives CASSQAGTEAFF.

The chain has TRBV30 and TRBJ2-6; D may be TRBD1 (6 bases). The CDR3 covers 15 residues. V was clipped by 0 bases and J by 3 bases, with 9 bases between them. Germline V gene lookup returns CDR1 GTSNPN and CDR2 SVGIG (reference sequence). CDR3 nucleotide sequence: TGTGCCTGGAGTGTACGACAGGATGGGGCCAACGTCCTGACTTTC. This codes for CAWSVRQDGANVLTF. Drawing the rest from reference TRBV30 and TRBJ2-6, the complete variable domain is SQTIHQWPATLVQPVGSPLSLECTVEGTSNPNLYWYRQAAGRGLQLLFYSVGIGQISSEVPQNLSASRPQDRQFILSSKKLLLSDSGFYLCAWSVRQDGANVLTFGAGSRLTVL.

This sequence joins TRBV7-9 and TRBJ2-5; a weak D match, TRBD2 (7 bases). The J call may be mistaken, given a closer DNA end match to TRBJ2-7. Germline assignment: CDR1 SEHNR and CDR2 FQNEAQ (reference sequence). The CDR3 consists of 15 residues. The CDR3 here is CASSSMGGGPYEQYF. The CDR3 DNA is TGTGCCAGCAGCTCCATGGGCGGGGGCCCCTACGAGCAGTACTTC.

The genes are TRBV5-1 and TRBJ1-6; D not certain. Trimming stripped 0 bases from V and 9 bases from J, with 16 bases between. CDR3 size: 16 residues. Germline-derived CDR1 and CDR2 are SGHRS and YFSETQ. The CDR3 sequence: CASSLVRVGDFSPLHF. Here the CDR3 DNA reads TGCGCCAGCAGCTTGGTTCGGGTTGGCGATTTTTCACCCCTCCACTTT.

V and J are TRBV27 and TRBJ1-3, with D possibly being TRBD1 (5 bases). CDR1 is MNHEY, CDR2 SMNVEV, per germline (reference sequence). V lost 5 bases, J lost 0 bases, and 8 bases lay in between. CDR3 length: 14 amino acids. The CDR3 DNA is TGTGCCAGCAGTCCGACAGTCTCTGGAAACACCATATATTTT. This translates into CASSPTVSGNTIYF.